A single sample gave rise to the 21 T cell receptor beta chains below, sequenced in a study of technical replicates of blood from a handful of donors. The table came from immunoSEQ multiplex PCR; TCRdb's copy has only in-frame clones and leaves some out. The table has more than 65,000 clones, approximately 96% seen once; the top ten hold approximately 0.32%. Material: T cells isolated from PBMCs. These receptors were obtained from a human donor in good health.

This chain connects TRBV7-2 to TRBJ2-1; 13 nucleotides agree with TRBD2. The CDR3 is 16 amino acids. V lost 1 base and J lost 8; bases outside the gene matches: 5. Germline V gene lookup returns CDR1 SGHTA and CDR2 FQGNSA. The CDR3 protein is CASSLDGTSGTHEQFF. The CDR3 DNA reads TGTGCCAGCAGCTTAGATGGGACTAGCGGGACCCATGAGCAGTTCTTC.

This chain joins TRBV4-1 and TRBJ1-1; possible D gene TRBD1, 6 bases. V gave up 1 base and J gave up 1 base, with 10 bases separating them. Germline loops: CDR1 MGHRA, CDR2 YSYEKL. There are 15 residues in the CDR3. The CDR3 region has the DNA TGCGCCAGCAGCCAAGTTTCACAGGGGAACACTGAAGCTTTCTTT. The encoded protein is CASSQVSQGNTEAFF.

Details on this clone: Its ends do not fully match the called genes, so a read error is possible. This chain uses TRBV28 with TRBJ2-7; D is possibly TRBD1 (6 bases). Germline loops: CDR1 MDHEN, CDR2 SYDVKM. The CDR3 consists of 11 residues. CDR3 sequence reads: CASSLLGQRHF. The CDR3 nucleotides are TGTGCCAGCAGTTTATTAGGACAGAGACATTTC.

The table lists this clone with a count of one. The chain is built from TRBV7-9 and TRBJ1-1, with D hard to call. Germline CDR1 reads SEHNR; CDR2 reads FQNEAQ (reference sequence). V dropped 0 bases and J dropped 4 bases, with 6 bases sitting between them. The CDR3 has 13 amino acids. CDR3 protein: CASSLASPTEAFF. Written as DNA, the CDR3 is TGTGCCAGCAGCTTAGCCAGTCCCACTGAAGCTTTCTTT.

The chain is built from TRBV7-2 and TRBJ2-2; no firm D call. The CDR3 is made up of 11 amino acids. Germline V gene data show CDR1 as SGHTA and CDR2 as FQGNSA. V gave up 3 bases and J gave up 6 bases, with 2 bases separating them. The CDR3 DNA is TGTGCCAGCAGCTTCGCCGGGGAGCTGTTTTTT. This encodes CASSFAGELFF. Combining the CDR3 with reference TRBV7-2 and TRBJ2-2 gives the whole variable domain GAGVSQSPSNKVTEKGKDVELRCDPISGHTALYWYRQSLGQGLEFLIYFQGNSAPDKSGLPSDRFSAERTGGSVSTLTIQRTQQEDSAVYLCASSFAGELFFGEGSRLTVL.

The V call is TRBV28, the J call TRBJ2-5; TRBD1 matches 8 bases. CDR1 and CDR2 (germline): MDHEN, SYDVKM. V lost 5 bases, J lost 0 bases, and 8 bases stayed unmatched. This CDR3 contains 16 residues. For the CDR3, the DNA is TGTGCCAGCAGTAGGGACACGGACAGGGACCAAGAGACCCAGTACTTC. Translation gives CASSRDTDRDQETQYF.

The DNA for the CDR3 is TGTGCCAGCAGCTACAGGGGTTACGAGCAGTACTTC. Amino acid sequence: CASSYRGYEQYF. The V call is TRBV5-6, the J call TRBJ2-7; 7 bases map to TRBD1. Trimming removed 3 bases from V and 4 bases from J; junction bases left unmatched: 1. The CDR3 totals 12 residues. Germline-derived CDR1 and CDR2 are SGHDT and YYEEEE.

The chain has TRBV6-1 and TRBJ2-5; TRBD2 might be the D (6 bases). The length of the CDR3 is 14 residues. Germline V gene data show CDR1 as MNHNS and CDR2 as SASEGT. Trimming removed 7 bases at V and 5 bases at J, with 17 bases between. The chain's CDR3 is CASTSSGGWETQYF. DNA of the CDR3: TGTGCCAGCACCTCCTCCGGGGGATGGGAGACCCAGTACTTC.

The DNA for the CDR3 is TGTGCCAGCAATCCCCTAGCGGGAGGTTTAAACGAGCAGTACTTC. Translating gives CASNPLAGGLNEQYF. The chain combines TRBV6-5 with TRBJ2-7, with 11 bases identical to TRBD2. Germline assignment: CDR1 MNHEY and CDR2 SVGAGI. V gave up 7 bases and J gave up 5 bases; unmatched junction bases: 10. This CDR3 contains 15 residues.

The V call is TRBV27, the J call TRBJ2-1; D may be TRBD1 (6 bases). Germline V lookup: CDR1 MNHEY, CDR2 SMNVEV (reference sequence). CDR3 length equals 16 residues. V lost 5 bases, J lost 9 bases, and 23 bases lay in between. CDR3 nucleotide sequence: TGTGCCAGCAGTCCACGGGACAACCAGTTTGGCAGTGAGCAGTTCTTC. Protein: CASSPRDNQFGSEQFF.

This sequence joins TRBV5-1 and TRBJ2-7, with 12 bases identical to TRBD2. The CDR3 covers 15 residues. Germline assignment: CDR1 SGHRS and CDR2 YFSETQ. The junction had 9 bases not matched to a gene; V was cut back by 7 bases and J by 4 bases. In nucleotides, the CDR3 is TGCGCCAGCCGGGTCCGGACTAGCGGGACGTACGAGCAGTACTTC. Encoded protein: CASRVRTSGTYEQYF.

The chain employs TRBV19 and TRBJ1-5; D is unclear. V lost 5 bases and J lost 3, with 11 bases in between. The germline V gene has CDR1 LNHDA and CDR2 SQIVND (reference sequence). This CDR3 has 14 residues. The CDR3 DNA follows: TGTGCCAGTAGTGTCCAGGCCACCAATCAGCCCCAGCATTTT. This translates into CASSVQATNQPQHF. The variable domain in full, completed from reference TRBV19 and TRBJ1-5, reads DGGITQSPKYLFRKEGQNVTLSCEQNLNHDAMYWYRQDPGQGLRLIYYSQIVNDFQKGDIAEGYSVSREKKESFPLTVTSAQKNPTAFYLCASSVQATNQPQHFGDGTRLSIL.

This clone has just one count. The chain carries TRBV6-5 and TRBJ1-1, with D perhaps matching TRBD1 (5 bases). The V end was cut by 4 bases, the J end by 4 bases, with 13 bases between. The CDR3 totals 14 residues. CDR1 and CDR2 (germline): MNHEY, SVGAGI. The CDR3 DNA reads as TGTGCCAGCAGTTCAGGGTACCGAGGCACTGAAGCTTTCTTT. Encoded protein: CASSSGYRGTEAFF.

The rearrangement uses TRBV5-1 and TRBJ2-5; possible D gene TRBD2, 6 bases. CDR1 and CDR2 (germline): SGHRS, YFSETQ. Trimming removed 4 bases at V and 4 bases at J, with 14 bases between. This CDR3 is built from 14 residues. This chain's CDR3 is CASSPLEGIETQYF. CDR3 sequence (DNA): TGCGCCAGCAGCCCCCTGGAGGGGATAGAGACCCAGTACTTC. The full variable domain, completed using reference TRBV5-1 and TRBJ2-5, is KAGVTQTPRYLIKTRGQQVTLSCSPISGHRSVSWYQQTPGQGLQFLFEYFSETQRNKGNFPGRFSGRQFSNSRSEMNVSTLELGDSALYLCASSPLEGIETQYFGPGTRLLVL.

The chain is built from TRBV6-5 and TRBJ1-2; tentative D call: TRBD1 (5 bases). Trimming shortened V by 3 bases and J by 4 bases, and 12 bases separated the two germline ends. This CDR3 contains 14 residues. CDR1 and CDR2 from the germline V gene are MNHEY and SVGAGI. CDR3 nucleotides: TGTGCCAGCAGTTATGGACCAGGGATCTATGGCTACACCTTC. It is translated as CASSYGPGIYGYTF.

V is TRBV29-1 and J is TRBJ2-1; 9 bases are shared with TRBD2. There are 15 residues in the CDR3. The J segment lost 6 bases and the V segment lost 0 bases, leaving 6 bases of the junction unmatched. Germline CDR1 and CDR2: SQVTM and ANQGSEA. CDR3 sequence (DNA): TGCAGCGTTGAAGATACCGCTAGCGGGGCCAATGAGCAGTTCTTC. Its translation: CSVEDTASGANEQFF.

The rearrangement links TRBV2 to TRBJ2-7; 10 bases match TRBD2. Trimming at V came to 8 bases and at J to 3 bases, leaving 4 bases not matched to a gene. Germline lookup yields CDR1 SNHLY and CDR2 FYNNEI. The CDR3 is 13 residues long. The CDR3 here is CASSSGSFYEQYF. As DNA, the CDR3 is TGTGCCAGCTCTAGCGGGAGTTTCTACGAGCAGTACTTC.

The rearrangement links TRBV6-4 to TRBJ1-1, with a tentative D call TRBD1 (6 bases). V was cut by 6 bases and J by 4 bases, with 12 bases left in between. The CDR3 has 13 amino acids. CDR1 is MRHNA and CDR2 is SNTAGT in the germline V gene. The CDR3 sequence is CASRQGSSTEAFF. CDR3 nucleotides: TGTGCCAGCAGACAGGGTTCGAGCACTGAAGCTTTCTTT.

V gene TRBV10-1 combines with J gene TRBJ2-7; TRBD1 matches 8 bases. Germline lookup yields CDR1 WNHNN and CDR2 SYGVQD (reference sequence). CDR3 length: 16 residues. Unmatched junction bases numbered 12, after V lost 2 bases and J lost 6 bases. CDR3 nucleotides: TGCGCCAGCAGTGAGACAGGGGGACAGACCTTCGCCGAGCAGTACTTC. This gives the protein CASSETGGQTFAEQYF.

V gene TRBV7-9 combines with J gene TRBJ2-2; D unclear. The length of the CDR3 is 12 residues. Germline CDR1 SEHNR, CDR2 FQNEAQ (reference sequence). V was trimmed by 8 bases and J by 6 bases, leaving 10 bases between them. CDR3 sequence: CASGNGAGELFF. As DNA, the CDR3 is TGTGCCAGCGGCAATGGAGCCGGGGAGCTGTTTTTT.

The chain recombines TRBV2 with TRBJ1-2; 7 bases match TRBD1. This CDR3 is built from 14 residues. V lost 6 bases and J lost 4; bases outside the gene matches: 8. Germline CDR1 is SNHLY and CDR2 is FYNNEI. The CDR3 DNA reads TGTGCCAGCAGCGACGGGGACAGTAGCTATGGCTACACCTTC. Amino acid sequence: CASSDGDSSYGYTF.